Listed here are 16 T cell receptor beta chains from one sample, sequenced in a study of cytomegalovirus exposure and HLA in healthy donors. 60 Vbeta and 13 Jbeta primers were used in PCR. Some clones are missing from TCRdb's copy, which holds only in-frame ones; the method was immunoSEQ multiplex PCR. The table lists 110,000 or so clones, around four fifths of them singletons. The sequencing input was PBMCs. Source of these receptors: a man aged 35-49 years in good health and CMV-seronegative.

This rearrangement joins TRBV25-1 to TRBJ1-2; D possibly corresponds to TRBD1 (6 bases). From germline, CDR1 is MGHDK and CDR2 SYGVNS. The CDR3 totals 14 residues. Between the trimmed V and J ends, which lost 5 bases and 4 bases, there was a span of 14 bases. This chain's CDR3 is CASSKGGEIYGYTF. In DNA form, the CDR3 reads TGTGCCAGCAGTAAAGGGGGGGAGATCTATGGCTACACCTTC.

This chain connects TRBV30 to TRBJ2-5; 11 nucleotides agree with TRBD2. The CDR3 has 17 amino acids. Looked up from germline, CDR1 is GTSNPN and CDR2 is SVGIG (reference sequence). V gave up 1 base and J gave up 5 bases; unmatched junction bases: 12. The CDR3 reads CAWSDPLVAGGWETQYF. CDR3 sequence (DNA): TGTGCCTGGAGTGACCCTCTGGTAGCGGGGGGGTGGGAGACCCAGTACTTC.

V is TRBV7-9 and J is TRBJ1-2; D is perhaps TRBD1 (5 bases). Germline CDR1 reads SEHNR; CDR2 reads FQNEAQ (reference sequence). CDR3 size: 15 residues. V lost 1 base and J lost 0, with 9 bases in between. CDR3 residues: CASSLGPGPNYGYTF. In DNA form, the CDR3 reads TGTGCCAGCAGCTTAGGCCCAGGGCCTAACTATGGCTACACCTTC.

The chain recombines TRBV5-1 with TRBJ1-1, with D uncertain. Germline V CDR1 and CDR2: SGHRS, YFSETQ. V was trimmed by 4 bases and J by 3 bases, leaving 13 bases between them. This CDR3 region has 14 residues. In DNA form, the CDR3 reads TGCGCCAGCAGCCCCCGGGGAGGACACACTGAAGCTTTCTTT. Amino acids: CASSPRGGHTEAFF.

This clone has only one observation. The chain couples TRBV11-2 to TRBJ2-2; 10 nucleotides agree with TRBD2. The CDR3 totals 15 residues. The V and J ends lost 1 base and 7 bases, in that order; junction bases with no gene match: 3. The V gene's germline CDR1 is SGHAT and CDR2 FQNNGV. The CDR3 is CASSLGSGRLGELFF. The DNA for the CDR3 is TGTGCCAGCAGCTTAGGTAGCGGGAGGCTCGGGGAGCTGTTTTTT.

CDR3 amino acids: CASSSTGGSEKLFF. CDR3 DNA: TGTGCCAGCAGCTCGACAGGTGGTTCGGAAAAACTGTTTTTT. This sequence joins TRBV7-9 and TRBJ1-4, with D possibly matching TRBD1 (6 bases). Trimming removed 4 bases from V and 8 bases from J, with 14 bases in between. The CDR3 contains 14 residues. Germline V gives CDR1 SEHNR, CDR2 FQNEAQ (reference sequence).

With respect to this clone: At one boundary the junction diverges from the germline segment, which might be a read error. V and J are TRBV2 and TRBJ2-6, with 9 bases aligning to TRBD1. This CDR3 region has 18 residues. The germline gives CDR1 SNHLY, CDR2 FYNNEI. The CDR3 nucleotides are TGTGCCAGCAGTGACGAGACAGGGGGTTCTTCTGGGGCCAACGGCCTGACTTTC. Translated: CASSDETGGSSGANGLTF.

The chain uses TRBV2 and TRBJ1-4, with 7 nucleotides matching TRBD1. Germline CDR1 and CDR2: SNHLY and FYNNEI. Germline trimming cut 7 bases from V and 0 bases from J; bases unmatched to any gene: 5. The CDR3 contains 15 residues. The CDR3 nucleotides are TGTGCCAGCATACGGGACAGTACAACTAATGAAAAACTGTTTTTT. This encodes CASIRDSTTNEKLFF.

This chain links TRBV10-3 with TRBJ1-2; D possibly corresponds to TRBD1 (5 bases). The V end was cut by 7 bases, the J end by 0 bases, with 24 bases between. This CDR3 region has 18 residues. Per germline, CDR1 ENHRY and CDR2 SYGVKD. In DNA form, the CDR3 reads TGTGCCATCACCCTAAATCAGGGACTTGGTGGAGCTAACTATGGCTACACCTTC. As protein: CAITLNQGLGGANYGYTF.

On this clone: At one boundary the junction diverges from the germline segment, which might be a read error. The V and J genes are TRBV11-2 and TRBJ2-6; D is possibly TRBD1 (5 bases). CDR1 and CDR2 (germline): SGHAT, FQNNGV. The CDR3 totals 13 residues. The CDR3 DNA follows: TGTGCCACCAGCCTCTCTGGGGCCAACGGCCTGACTTTC. Translating it yields CATSLSGANGLTF.

The J gene is TRBJ1-1, the V gene TRBV18; a possible D gene is TRBD1 (6 bases). The CDR3 has 12 amino acids. V was trimmed by 8 bases and J by 4 bases, leaving 11 bases between them. Germline V gene lookup returns CDR1 KGHSH and CDR2 LQKENI. CDR3: CASGEGGTEAFF. The CDR3, as DNA: TGTGCCAGCGGGGAGGGGGGCACTGAAGCTTTCTTT.

The chain uses TRBV27 and TRBJ2-5, with 9 bases lining up with TRBD1. V lost 6 bases, J lost 4 bases, and 9 bases stayed unmatched. The CDR3 totals 15 residues. Germline lookup yields CDR1 MNHEY and CDR2 SMNVEV (reference sequence). The CDR3 sequence: CASSRGDREGETQYF. In nucleotides, the CDR3 is TGTGCCAGCAGCAGAGGGGACAGGGAAGGAGAGACCCAGTACTTC.

The V call is TRBV6-5, the J call TRBJ1-6; D possibly corresponds to TRBD1 (5 bases). Germline V lookup: CDR1 MNHEY, CDR2 SVGAGI. This CDR3 comprises 14 residues. The V gene lost 7 bases and the J gene lost 7 bases, with 14 bases spanning the gap. The CDR3 loop reads CASTTRARNSPLHF. CDR3 sequence (DNA): TGTGCCAGCACTACCAGGGCCCGCAATTCACCCCTCCACTTT.

The chain combines TRBV18 with TRBJ2-3; TRBD2 agrees at 10 bases. CDR1 and CDR2 from the germline V gene are KGHSH and LQKENI. The CDR3 loop spans 17 amino acids. With 1 base clipped from V and 4 bases from J, the junction kept 8 bases outside the gene matches. The CDR3 sequence: CASSPLAGLATPDTQYF. The CDR3 DNA reads TGTGCCAGCTCACCACTAGCGGGACTAGCGACCCCAGATACGCAGTATTTT.

V is TRBV18 and J is TRBJ2-2; D is unclear. The CDR3 sequence is 11 residues long. The V and J ends lost 5 bases and 6 bases respectively, with 4 bases between them. Germline loops: CDR1 KGHSH, CDR2 LQKENI. The CDR3 nucleotides are TGTGCCAGCTCAAGCGCCGGGGAGCTGTTTTTT. Amino acids: CASSSAGELFF.

CDR3 DNA: TGTGCCAGCAGTGCGTCGGCAGGGGGAGGATACGAGCAGTACTTC. Its translation: CASSASAGGGYEQYF. The chain combines TRBV2 with TRBJ2-5, with a tentative D call TRBD1 (7 bases). TRBJ2-7 explains the end of the DNA better; the J call may be wrong. Looked up from germline, CDR1 is SNHLY and CDR2 is FYNNEI. The CDR3 is made up of 15 amino acids.